These T cell receptor beta chains were read from a single sample in a study of graft-versus-host responses after intestinal transplantation. The assay was immunoSEQ multiplex PCR, and TCRdb's table has in-frame clones only and misses some. The repertoire holds over 45,000 clones, 70% to 90% seen once, with around 1.5% in the top ten. This sample comprised PBMCs, obtained 26 days after transplant. The receptors stem from a human patient who received an intestinal transplant, so some T cells may come from the graft donor. Both conserved end residues are part of each CDR3. The D gene is left open where the match is weak. Expanded clones get a size class; other rows say once, few or many, or leave the size out.

J gene	D gene	V gene	clone size	CDR3 DNA	CDR3 protein
TRBJ2-7	TRBD2	TRBV6-1	once	TGTGCCAGCAGTGAGACTAGCGGGGTCACCTACGAGCAGTACTTC	CASSETSGVTYEQYF
TRBJ1-6	.	TRBV5-5	few	TGTGCCACTAACCCCCTCGGGAATTCACCCCTCCACTTT	CATNPLGNSPLHF
TRBJ2-1	.	TRBV4-1	.	TGCGCCAGCAGCCAAGGCGGGGCCTACAATGAGCAGTTCTTC	CASSQGGAYNEQFF
TRBJ2-7	TRBD2	TRBV11-2	.	TGTGCCAGCAGCCTAGCGGGAGTGGGCGAGCAGTACTTC	CASSLAGVGEQYF
TRBJ1-2	TRBD1	TRBV6-5	once	TGTGCCAGCAGCCGGGGACAGCTGATGGGCTACACCTTC	CASSRGQLMGYTF
TRBJ2-3	.	TRBV7-8	.	TGTGCCAGCAGCTTGGGGGGGCCGGCAGATACGCAGTATTTT	CASSLGGPADTQYF
TRBJ1-2	.	TRBV11-2	.	TGTGCCAGCAGCGACGACAGCTTCTATGGCTACACCTTC	CASSDDSFYGYTF
TRBJ1-5	.	TRBV5-4	.	TGTGCCAGCACCGGGGGGGCCTCACCGTGGCATCAGCCCCAGCATTTT	CASTGGASPWHQPQHF
TRBJ2-5	TRBD2	TRBV4-2	.	TGTGCCAGCAGCCAAGATCGCCTAGCGGGGGGGTTCGAGGAGACCCAGTACTTC	CASSQDRLAGGFEETQYF
TRBJ2-7	TRBD2	TRBV6-5	.	TGTGCCAGCAGGGAAACCGGGGGGTACGAGCAGTACTTC	CASRETGGYEQYF
TRBJ1-2	TRBD1	TRBV6-5	.	TGTGCCAGCAGTTACTCGGAAGGGGGCATCTATGGCTACACCTTC	CASSYSEGGIYGYTF
TRBJ1-1	TRBD1	TRBV27	.	TGTGCCAGCAGTTTACAGGGGGCCCTTGACAAACCTGAAGCTTTCTTT	CASSLQGALDKPEAFF
TRBJ2-3	TRBD2	TRBV4-3	.	TGCGCCAGCAGCCAATCTAGCGGGGGACTAGGAGATACGCAGTATTTT	CASSQSSGGLGDTQYF
TRBJ2-5	TRBD1	TRBV6-1	.	TGTGCCAGCAGTGAAGCGGGGACAGGGGTGGGGACCCAGTACTTC	CASSEAGTGVGTQYF
TRBJ2-7	.	TRBV7-9	.	TGTGCCAGCAGCCCAAGAGGACAGAGCTCCTACGAGCAGTACTTC	CASSPRGQSSYEQYF
TRBJ2-7	TRBD1	TRBV5-1	once	TGCGCCAGCAGCTTGGGCCCAGGGGGAGAGCAGTACTTC	CASSLGPGGEQYF
TRBJ1-2	.	TRBV28	.	TGTGCCAGCAGGCCCGCCGGGGGAATTAACTATGGCTACACCTTC	CASRPAGGINYGYTF
TRBJ2-5	.	TRBV7-7	.	TGTGCTAGCAGCTTAGTCGGCCAAGAGACCCAGTACTTC	CASSLVGQETQYF
TRBJ2-1	TRBD2	TRBV4-1	.	TGCGCCAGCAGCCAAACCCTAGCGGGAGGCCTCTACAATGAGCAGTTCTTC	CASSQTLAGGLYNEQFF
TRBJ2-1	.	TRBV6-1	once	TGTGCCAGCAGTGAAGCCCCGGACAGCTACAATGAGCAGTTCTTC	CASSEAPDSYNEQFF
TRBJ2-2	TRBD1	TRBV4-1	.	TGCGCCAGCAGCCATCAGGGAATGGGGACAGGGGACCCCGGGGAGCTGTTTTTT	CASSHQGMGTGDPGELFF
TRBJ1-2	.	TRBV2	.	TGTGCCAGCAGGACGTTTCTCAGGGGCCCCTATGGCTACACCTTC	CASRTFLRGPYGYTF